Listed here are 30 T cell receptor beta chains from one sample, sequenced in a study of cytomegalovirus exposure and HLA in healthy donors. PCR employed 60 Vbeta and 13 Jbeta primers. Assay used: immunoSEQ multiplex PCR; TCRdb lists only in-frame clones, some missing. Counted here are 150,000 to 200,000 clones, about three quarters occurring once; the ten biggest clones make up 4% to 5%. The sequenced sample consisted of PBMCs. These receptor sequences come from a man younger than 30 in good health and CMV-seropositive.

V is TRBV5-4 and J is TRBJ2-4; D might be TRBD1 (5 bases). Trimming took off 4 bases at V and 6 bases at J, with 14 bases between the two ends. The CDR3 totals 14 residues. In germline, CDR1 is SGHNT, CDR2 YYREEE (reference sequence). CDR3 coding DNA: TGTGCCAGCAGCGGGGAACAGGCGCGAAACATTCAGTACTTC. It specifies CASSGEQARNIQYF.

The J gene is TRBJ2-1, the V gene TRBV11-3; 7 nucleotides line up with TRBD2. This CDR3 has 15 residues. From germline, CDR1 is SGHNT and CDR2 YENEEA. V dropped 2 bases and J dropped 2; count of bases not matched to a gene: 3. The DNA of the CDR3 is TGTGCCAGCAGCTTAAGCGGGGAAGCCTACAATGAGCAGTTCTTC. The encoded protein is CASSLSGEAYNEQFF.

V usage is TRBV5-4 and J usage is TRBJ2-2, with 7 bases identical to TRBD1. The V gene end was trimmed by 3 bases and the J gene end by 6 bases; junction bases not matched to a gene: 2. The germline gives CDR1 SGHNT, CDR2 YYREEE (reference sequence). CDR3 length: 13 amino acids. The CDR3 sequence: CASSSQGPGELFF. CDR3 in DNA: TGTGCCAGCAGCTCACAGGGGCCCGGGGAGCTGTTTTTT. Full variable domain (missing parts from reference TRBV5-4 and TRBJ2-2): ETGVTQSPTHLIKTRGQQVTLRCSSQSGHNTVSWYQQALGQGPQFIFQYYREEENGRGNFPPRFSGLQFPNYSSELNVNALELDDSALYLCASSSQGPGELFFGEGSRLTVL.

In its sample, this clone was seen once. The chain carries TRBV6-1 and TRBJ1-5; a possible D gene is TRBD1 (6 bases). With 4 bases removed from V and 7 bases from J, the gap between germline ends came to 20 bases. The germline V gene encodes CDR1 MNHNS and CDR2 SASEGT. The CDR3 extends over 16 amino acids. The CDR3 sequence is CASSGSSTGFSQPQHF. CDR3 sequence (DNA): TGTGCCAGCAGTGGATCCTCGACAGGATTTTCCCAGCCCCAGCATTTT.

The rearrangement uses TRBV5-1 and TRBJ2-1, with D perhaps matching TRBD2 (5 bases). Trimming shortened V by 3 bases and J by 5 bases, and 12 bases separated the two germline ends. Germline V gene lookup returns CDR1 SGHRS and CDR2 YFSETQ. The CDR3 consists of 14 residues. CDR3 DNA: TGCGCCAGCAGCTCCAGCGGACGTCACAATGAGCAGTTCTTC. Translation gives CASSSSGRHNEQFF.

This sequence joins TRBV5-1 and TRBJ1-1; possibly TRBD1 for D (5 bases). Germline values: CDR1 SGHRS, CDR2 YFSETQ. The CDR3 consists of 12 residues. Trimming removed 2 bases at V and 7 bases at J, with 9 bases between. DNA of the CDR3: TGCGCCAGCAGCTTCCAGGGCAGTGAAGCTTTCTTT. Its translation: CASSFQGSEAFF.

V usage is TRBV28 and J usage is TRBJ2-5; 7 bases line up with TRBD2. Germline V gene lookup returns CDR1 MDHEN and CDR2 SYDVKM. The CDR3 loop spans 16 amino acids. Trimming cost V 4 bases and J 0 bases; bases outside gene matches: 8. CDR3 protein: CASSSSALANQETQYF. The CDR3 DNA follows: TGTGCCAGCAGTTCCTCAGCACTAGCGAACCAAGAGACCCAGTACTTC.

V gene TRBV18 combines with J gene TRBJ2-7, with D perhaps matching TRBD2 (5 bases). Deletions cut 5 bases from V and 6 bases from J, with 17 bases between. This CDR3 is built from 14 residues. Germline CDR1 reads KGHSH; CDR2 reads LQKENI. The CDR3 reads CASSNGASFSEQYV. Written as DNA, the CDR3 is TGTGCCAGCTCAAACGGTGCTAGCTTCTCCGAGCAGTACGTC.

The chain joins TRBV7-9 to TRBJ2-7; TRBD1 matches at 10 bases. Germline-derived CDR1 and CDR2 are SEHNR and FQNEAQ (reference sequence). The CDR3 has 15 amino acids. Trimming at V came to 3 bases and at J to 6 bases, leaving 8 bases not matched to a gene. CDR3 loop: CASSFPGTGATEQYV. The CDR3, as DNA: TGTGCCAGCAGCTTTCCCGGGACAGGGGCAACCGAGCAGTACGTC.

The chain links TRBV29-1 to TRBJ2-1; 9 bases match TRBD1. V lost 4 bases to trimming and J lost 2 bases; unmatched junction nucleotides: 0. The CDR3 totals 13 residues. Germline CDR1 and CDR2: SQVTM and ANQGSEA. The CDR3 sequence: CSVGQGAYNEQFF. The CDR3 DNA reads TGCAGCGTTGGACAGGGGGCCTACAATGAGCAGTTCTTC.

The genes are TRBV5-6 and TRBJ2-3; no clear D. The CDR3 totals 12 residues. Trimming pared 4 bases from V and 6 bases from J, leaving 9 bases between. Germline loops: CDR1 SGHDT, CDR2 YYEEEE. The CDR3 loop reads CASSPKEDTQYF. The CDR3 DNA reads as TGTGCCAGCAGCCCTAAAGAGGATACGCAGTATTTT.

This clone was detected only once. This sequence joins TRBV25-1 and TRBJ2-3; 9 bases are a match to TRBD1. V trimming: 7 bases; J trimming: 0 bases; junction bases outside the gene matches: 5. This CDR3 has 15 amino acids. The V gene's germline CDR1 is MGHDK and CDR2 SYGVNS. Here the CDR3 DNA reads TGTGCCAGCAACCAAGGGACAGGGAGCACAGATACGCAGTATTTT. Protein sequence: CASNQGTGSTDTQYF. The full variable domain, rest sourced from reference TRBV25-1 and TRBJ2-3, is EADIYQTPRYLVIGTGKKITLECSQTMGHDKMYWYQQDPGMELHLIHYSYGVNSTEKGDLSSESTVSRIRTEHFPLTLESARPSHTSQYLCASNQGTGSTDTQYFGPGTRLTVL.

The chain uses TRBV6-1 and TRBJ1-1; D is unclear. V lost 5 bases to trimming and J lost 6 bases, with 7 bases between them. The CDR3 has 11 amino acids. Germline V gene lookup returns CDR1 MNHNS and CDR2 SASEGT. CDR3 DNA: TGTGCCAGCAGTTACCGGGCTGAAGCTTTCTTT. Its translation is CASSYRAEAFF.

DNA of the CDR3: TGTGCCAGCAGTTCCAGGGGGGCGAACACTGAAGCTTTCTTT. The encoded protein is CASSSRGANTEAFF. This chain links TRBV6-5 with TRBJ1-1; 7 bases line up with TRBD1. This CDR3 has 14 amino acids. Trimming at V came to 4 bases and at J to 1 base, leaving 3 bases not matched to a gene. Germline V gene lookup returns CDR1 MNHEY and CDR2 SVGAGI.

V and J are TRBV5-1 and TRBJ1-1; 7 bases are a match to TRBD1. V was pared by 1 base and J by 2 bases, with 5 bases of the junction left unmatched. CDR3 length: 15 amino acids. Germline lookup yields CDR1 SGHRS and CDR2 YFSETQ. The CDR3 reads CASSLTTGFNTEAFF. The DNA of the CDR3 is TGCGCCAGCAGCTTGACGACAGGGTTCAACACTGAAGCTTTCTTT.

The chain employs TRBV29-1 and TRBJ2-3, with D possibly being TRBD2 (6 bases). Germline CDR1 reads SQVTM; CDR2 reads ANQGSEA. The CDR3 contains 13 residues. Trimming stripped 7 bases from V and 3 bases from J, with 14 bases between. CDR3 sequence: CSGDRAGTDTQYF. The CDR3 nucleotides read TGCAGCGGCGACCGGGCGGGGACAGATACGCAGTATTTT.

The chain carries TRBV25-1 and TRBJ2-1; TRBD2 aligns across 9 bases. Germline CDR1 MGHDK, CDR2 SYGVNS. The CDR3 runs 16 residues. The V and J ends lost 1 base and 8 bases, in that order; junction bases with no gene match: 9. The CDR3 coding sequence is TGTGCCAGCAGTGAATGGGCGGGAGGGCCTAGTGATGAGCAGTTCTTC. This translates into CASSEWAGGPSDEQFF.

The rearrangement joins TRBV19 to TRBJ1-2; no firm D call. The germline V gene encodes CDR1 LNHDA and CDR2 SQIVND (reference sequence). Trimming pared 6 bases from V and 2 bases from J, leaving 10 bases between. The CDR3 is made up of 13 amino acids. The CDR3 sequence: CASSLDTNYGYTF. The CDR3 bases are TGTGCCAGTAGCCTTGACACGAACTATGGCTACACCTTC.

The chain couples TRBV19 to TRBJ1-5; D uncertain. Germline CDR1 reads LNHDA; CDR2 reads SQIVND (reference sequence). The V and J ends lost 2 bases and 0 bases respectively, with 23 bases between them. The length of the CDR3 is 20 residues. CDR3 sequence (DNA): TGTGCCAGTAGTATAAATTGGTGGCAGATCCAACCGTATAGCAATCAGCCCCAGCATTTT. Protein product: CASSINWWQIQPYSNQPQHF.

This clone was recorded a few times. The gene calls are TRBV10-2 and TRBJ2-3, with 14 positions matching TRBD2. Germline CDR1 is WSHSY and CDR2 is SAAADI. V was pared by 0 bases and J by 2 bases, with 7 bases of the junction left unmatched. The CDR3 has 19 amino acids. CDR3 region: CASSESPGLAGVTTDTQYF. In nucleotides, the CDR3 is TGCGCCAGCAGTGAGTCCCCGGGACTAGCGGGAGTTACCACAGATACGCAGTATTTT.

The rearrangement joins TRBV2 to TRBJ2-5, with D maybe TRBD1 (6 bases). The CDR3 spans 14 residues. With 2 bases removed from V and 0 bases from J, the gap between germline ends came to 7 bases. Germline V lookup: CDR1 SNHLY, CDR2 FYNNEI. The CDR3 protein is CASSEWDNQETQYF. The DNA for the CDR3 is TGTGCCAGCAGTGAATGGGACAACCAAGAGACCCAGTACTTC.

The rearrangement links TRBV7-3 to TRBJ1-1; D remains ambiguous. Trimming pared 6 bases from V and 5 bases from J, leaving 16 bases between. The CDR3 length is 14 residues. Germline assignment: CDR1 SGHTA and CDR2 FQGTGA. Written as DNA, the CDR3 is TGTGCCAGCAGGTCGTCCGAGGAATGGACTGAAGCTTTCTTT. It encodes CASRSSEEWTEAFF.

Concerning this clone: Other DNA sequences in this sample translate to the same CDR3. This chain connects TRBV4-2 to TRBJ1-4; D is unclear. Germline values: CDR1 LGHNA, CDR2 YNFKEQ. This CDR3 comprises 12 residues. Trimming removed 0 bases at V and 11 bases at J, with 7 bases between. The CDR3 DNA sequence: TGTGCCAGCAGCCAAGATAGGGAGAAACTGTTTTTT. Translating gives CASSQDREKLFF.

The chain recombines TRBV7-9 with TRBJ2-1; 8 bases align to TRBD1. The CDR3 has 14 amino acids. CDR1 and CDR2 from the germline V gene are SEHNR and FQNEAQ (reference sequence). V lost 5 bases and J lost 10; bases outside the gene matches: 10. CDR3 loop: CASSHNGQGGEQFF. Here the CDR3 DNA reads TGTGCCAGCAGCCACAATGGACAGGGCGGCGAGCAGTTCTTC.

The rearrangement joins TRBV7-9 to TRBJ1-2; the match to TRBD1 covers 7 bases. The germline CDR1 and CDR2 sequences are SEHNR and FQNEAQ (reference sequence). V lost 5 bases, J lost 7 bases, and 7 bases stayed unmatched. This CDR3 contains 13 residues. The CDR3 region has the DNA TGTGCCAGCAGCCGGGACAGAACCACTGGCTACACCTTC. It specifies CASSRDRTTGYTF.

V usage is TRBV29-1 and J usage is TRBJ1-3; D remains ambiguous. Germline CDR1 SQVTM, CDR2 ANQGSEA. Trimming removed 0 bases at V and 1 base at J, with 7 bases between. There are 14 residues in the CDR3. Here the CDR3 reads CSVEDGRSGNTIYF. CDR3 nucleotides: TGCAGCGTTGAAGATGGCAGATCTGGAAACACCATATATTTT.

As DNA, the CDR3 is TGTGCCAGTAGCGGGACAGACAATCAGCCCCAGCATTTT. Its translation is CASSGTDNQPQHF. The rearrangement joins TRBV19 to TRBJ1-5; 7 bases are shared with TRBD1. CDR3 length: 13 amino acids. The V gene's germline CDR1 is LNHDA and CDR2 SQIVND (reference sequence). Unmatched junction bases numbered 2, after V lost 6 bases and J lost 3 bases.

V usage is TRBV9 and J usage is TRBJ2-5; weak D call: TRBD1 (7 bases). Germline V CDR1 and CDR2: SGDLS, YYNGEE. This CDR3 is 14 amino acids long. The V and J ends lost 2 bases and 2 bases respectively, with 10 bases between them. In nucleotides, the CDR3 is TGTGCCAGCAGCGTGACAGGGAGGCAAGAGACCCAGTACTTC. Translating it yields CASSVTGRQETQYF.

The sample holds a few counts of this clone. The CDR3 sequence is CASSTDRGGGEQYV. Here the CDR3 DNA reads TGTGCCAGCAGCACAGACCGAGGGGGGGGCGAGCAGTACGTC. The chain couples TRBV11-2 to TRBJ2-7; possible D gene TRBD2, 7 bases. Germline V gene sequence: CDR1 SGHAT, CDR2 FQNNGV. V was clipped by 5 bases and J by 6 bases, with 17 bases between them. The CDR3 is 14 residues long.

The rearrangement uses TRBV28 and TRBJ1-5; D gene ambiguous. Trimming took off 6 bases at V and 1 base at J, with 22 bases between the two ends. Germline CDR1 and CDR2: MDHEN and SYDVKM. The length of the CDR3 is 18 residues. CDR3 bases: TGTGCCAGCAGACCTCCTTCCCCTCACGAGAACAGCAATCAGCCCCAGCATTTT. Its translation: CASRPPSPHENSNQPQHF.